These 3 T cell receptor beta chains originate from one sample sequenced in a study of T-cell memory formation after mild COVID-19 (dated by TCRdb to the early 2020s). Libraries came from 5' RACE. TCRdb lists the instrument as Illumina NovaSeq 6000. TCRdb reworked the public reads: Q25 trimming with fastp, MiXCR clone assembly, productive beta chains retained. Each CDR3 protein appears once, grouped with its most common genes and DNA. Here the sample has hundreds of thousands of distinct CDR3 sequences; 15% to 17% occur a single time. The ten largest clones capture over 2% of the sample. Sample: PBMCs or a T cell subset sorted from them (not recorded which). All receptors derive from an adult woman who had mild COVID-19 (a few samples of this study predate the infection). The sample titles of this study are shuffled in the database, so cell type and time point are left out; the donor was told from shared clones.

The rearrangement joins TRBV15 to TRBJ1-2; 11 bases agree with TRBD1. The length of the CDR3 is 14 residues. The germline gives CDR1 LNHNV, CDR2 YYDKDF (reference sequence). The junction had 1 base not matched to a gene; V was cut back by 0 bases and J by 7 bases. The CDR3 sequence is CATSREGTGGGYTF. DNA for the CDR3: TGTGCCACCAGCAGAGAGGGGACAGGGGGTGGCTACACCTTC. Supplemented by reference TRBV15 and TRBJ1-2, the full variable domain reads DAMVIQNPRYQVTQFGKPVTLSCSQTLNHNVMYWYQQKSSQAPKLLFHYYDKDFNNEADTPDNFQSRRPNTSFCFLDIRSPGLGDTAMYLCATSREGTGGGYTFGSGTRLTVV.

The rearrangement uses TRBV12-3 or TRBV12-4 and TRBJ1-5; a weak D match, TRBD1 (6 bases). The V and J ends lost 5 bases and 0 bases respectively, with 8 bases between them. This CDR3 is 14 amino acids long. CDR3 region: CASSGQLSNQPQHF. In nucleotides, the CDR3 is TGTGCCAGCAGTGGACAGCTTAGCAATCAGCCCCAGCATTTT.

The chain uses TRBV7-6 and TRBJ2-2; D possibly uses TRBD1 or TRBD2 (5 bases each). The CDR3 sequence is 14 residues long. Germline V lookup: CDR1 SGHVS, CDR2 FNYEAQ. The V and J ends lost 5 bases and 3 bases respectively, with 10 bases between them. CDR3 loop: CASSRDVDTGELFF. The CDR3 coding sequence is TGTGCCAGCAGCCGGGACGTAGACACCGGGGAGCTGTTTTTT.